This T cell receptor (beta chain) appears in the sequencing data of a study of radiotherapy plus CTLA-4 blockade in lung cancer. Broader study findings: Strongest reported response predictors: early blood clone changes and post-radiation interferon-beta.

The germline CDR1 and CDR2 sequences are LNHDA and SQIVND (reference sequence). CDR3 length: 12 residues. Trimming cost V 10 bases and J 1 base; bases outside gene matches: 4. Of note for this clone: The antigen is unknown.

The repertoire was sequenced with immunoSEQ multiplex PCR; TCRdb's copy has only in-frame clones and lacks some. Found here are about 60,000 clones, 77% of them singletons; the top ten hold 3.5% to 4%. The TCR comes from a human donor with non-small cell lung cancer who had a partial response to radiotherapy plus ipilimumab. The V call is TRBV19, the J call TRBJ2-7; 7 bases align to TRBD1. The sequenced sample was peripheral blood, obtained from a patient treated with radiotherapy plus ipilimumab. The CDR3 DNA is TGTGCCACTGTGGACAGGTCCTACGAGCAGTACTTC. It is translated as CATVDRSYEQYF.